The 18 T cell receptor beta chains in this list originate from one sample, sequenced in a study of blood T cells in healthy people across ages. Primers used in a second PCR of roughly 7 to 12 cycles were a sample-barcoded 5' primer and a J-beta primer mix. From the 5' RACE reads, TCRdb called clonotypes with MiXCR, one entry per CDR3 protein. The sample includes 550,000 to 600,000 distinct CDR3 sequences, about 26% of them seen just once. Sequencing was done on a sample of blood. These receptors all come from a woman in her seventies in good health.

This clonotype was observed a single time. The J gene is TRBJ2-3, the V gene TRBV12-3 or TRBV12-4; 11 nucleotides match TRBD2. J was trimmed by 5 bases and V by 3 bases; bases with no gene match: 7. The CDR3 is made up of 16 amino acids. CDR3 in amino acids: CASSFIAGGPGDTQYF. The CDR3 coding sequence is TGTGCCAGCAGTTTCATAGCGGGGGGGCCCGGAGATACGCAGTATTTT.

V is TRBV20-1 and J is TRBJ1-4; 7 bases fit TRBD1. The length of the CDR3 is 16 residues. V was clipped by 0 bases and J by 8 bases; unmatched bases: 12. CDR1 is DFQATT and CDR2 is SNEGSKA in the germline V gene (reference sequence). CDR3 nucleotide sequence: TGCAGTGCTAGAGATAGGAGGACAGGCCCTTGGGAAAAACTGTTTTTT. This codes for CSARDRRTGPWEKLFF.

The chain joins TRBV15 to TRBJ2-5, with D unclear. This CDR3 contains 14 residues. V was cut by 1 base and J by 0 bases, with 6 bases left in between. Germline V gene data show CDR1 as LNHNV and CDR2 as YYDKDF (reference sequence). This chain's CDR3 is CATSRARDQETQYF. The DNA for the CDR3 is TGTGCCACCAGCAGAGCTAGAGACCAAGAGACCCAGTACTTC.

The V and J genes are TRBV5-5 and TRBJ2-1; maybe TRBD2 (6 bases). The CDR3 consists of 15 residues. Germline V gene sequence: CDR1 SGHKS, CDR2 YYEKEE (reference sequence). Trimming took 2 bases from V and 2 from J, leaving 11 bases between them. The CDR3 here is CASSLTGLPYNEQFF. The CDR3 DNA is TGTGCCAGCAGCTTAACGGGACTCCCCTACAATGAGCAGTTCTTC. The complete variable domain, with remaining parts taken from reference TRBV5-5 and TRBJ2-1, reads DAGVTQSPTHLIKTRGQQVTLRCSPISGHKSVSWYQQVLGQGPQFIFQYYEKEERGRGNFPDRFSARQFPNYSSELNVNALLLGDSALYLCASSLTGLPYNEQFFGPGTRLTVL.

This clonotype was counted only a few times. The chain carries TRBV5-1 and TRBJ2-3; 7 nucleotides match TRBD1. This CDR3 region has 16 residues. V was pared by 2 bases and J by 1 base, with 7 bases of the junction left unmatched. The germline V gene has CDR1 SGHRS and CDR2 YFSETQ. CDR3 sequence: CASSFYRGQGTDTQYF. CDR3 bases: TGCGCCAGCAGCTTTTATCGAGGACAGGGCACAGATACGCAGTATTTT.

The CDR3 here is CASSHVLRTDNYEQYF. CDR3 bases: TGTGCCAGCAGCCACGTTTTGCGGACAGATAACTACGAGCAGTACTTC. The V call is TRBV7-9, the J call TRBJ2-7; tentatively, D is TRBD1 (6 bases). Germline values: CDR1 SEHNR, CDR2 FQNEAQ (reference sequence). V was trimmed by 5 bases and J by 3 bases, leaving 20 bases between them. The CDR3 length is 16 residues.

This sequence joins TRBV12-3 or TRBV12-4 and TRBJ1-2; a weak D match, TRBD1 (6 bases). The length of the CDR3 is 15 residues. Trimming pared 4 bases from V and 8 bases from J, leaving 20 bases between. The CDR3 loop reads CASSSNRAPGGGYTF. Here the CDR3 DNA reads TGTGCCAGCAGTTCCAACAGGGCGCCTGGGGGCGGCTACACCTTC.

As to this clonotype: Because it lacks the conserved phenylalanine or tryptophan at the end, this CDR3 is likely a read error. The chain combines TRBV4-3 with TRBJ1-2; a weak D match, TRBD1 (5 bases). V was pared by 1 base and J by 8 bases, with 14 bases between. In germline, CDR1 is LGHNA, CDR2 YSLEER. The length of the CDR3 is 14 residues. CDR3 nucleotide sequence: TGCGCCAGCAGCCAAGGGGACGCCCGAAGGGGCTACACCCTC. This gives the protein CASSQGDARRGYTL.

V and J are TRBV12-3 or TRBV12-4 and TRBJ2-1, with no clear D. V lost 8 bases and J lost 1, with 6 bases in between. This CDR3 spans 12 amino acids. The CDR3 DNA follows: TGTGCCAGCTTTTCTTCCTACAATGAGCAGTTCTTC. It encodes CASFSSYNEQFF.

The CDR3 bases are TGTGCCAGCTCACCACAGGGTCTCGACGAGCAGTACTTC. It translates to CASSPQGLDEQYF. This chain connects TRBV18 to TRBJ2-7; D gene ambiguous. V was clipped by 1 base and J by 5 bases, with 9 bases between them. Germline lookup yields CDR1 KGHSH and CDR2 LQKENI. The CDR3 covers 13 residues.

The CDR3, as DNA: TGTGCCAGCAGTTACGACCCCAGGGGGGCTGGAAACACCATATATTTT. It is translated as CASSYDPRGAGNTIYF. This chain uses TRBV6-6 with TRBJ1-3, with TRBD1 matching 7 bases. CDR1 is MNHNY and CDR2 is SVGAGI in the germline V gene (reference sequence). The CDR3 runs to 16 residues. The V gene end was trimmed by 2 bases and the J gene end by 2 bases; junction bases not matched to a gene: 6.

This clonotype has more than one count but fewer than ten. The chain uses TRBV29-1 and TRBJ1-5, with TRBD1 as a possible D gene (6 bases). The CDR3 is 16 amino acids. Germline V CDR1 and CDR2: SQVTM, ANQGSEA. V lost 5 bases and J 5 bases, leaving 22 bases between the germline ends. CDR3 residues: CSVITSGAGADQPQHF. In DNA, the CDR3 is TGCAGCGTTATTACATCGGGGGCAGGGGCGGATCAGCCCCAGCATTTT.

This chain links TRBV7-9 with TRBJ2-1, with 8 positions matching TRBD1. The V gene end was trimmed by 5 bases and the J gene end by 4 bases; junction bases not matched to a gene: 7. The CDR3 loop spans 15 amino acids. Germline CDR1 SEHNR, CDR2 FQNEAQ (reference sequence). CDR3 DNA: TGTGCCAGCAGCCCCCGGACAGGGCTATACAATGAGCAGTTCTTC. Encoded protein: CASSPRTGLYNEQFF.

This clonotype was seen a handful of times. The chain employs TRBV25-1 and TRBJ2-3; D not certain. The germline V gene encodes CDR1 MGHDK and CDR2 SYGVNS. The CDR3 totals 15 residues. The CDR3 bases are TGTGCTACGCGGAAAACGGGTTTCAGCACAGATACGCAGTATTTT. It encodes CATRKTGFSTDTQYF.

The chain links TRBV20-1 to TRBJ2-1; 7 nucleotides agree with TRBD2. With 7 bases clipped from V and 8 bases from J, the junction kept 11 bases outside the gene matches. CDR3 size: 13 residues. Germline V gene data show CDR1 as DFQATT and CDR2 as SNEGSKA (reference sequence). The DNA of the CDR3 is TGCAGTGTTTATAGCGGGCCCAAACATGAGCAGTTCTTC. Translated: CSVYSGPKHEQFF.

This clonotype was picked up a small number of times. The CDR3 spells CASSPAGGPTDTQYF. CDR3 nucleotide sequence: TGTGCCAGCAGCCCTGCGGGGGGTCCCACAGATACGCAGTATTTT. The V and J genes are TRBV7-2 and TRBJ2-3; 8 positions agree with TRBD2. CDR3 size: 15 residues. Germline values: CDR1 SGHTA, CDR2 FQGNSA. Losses at the gene ends were 5 bases for V and 2 bases for J; bases not matched to a gene: 6.

At least ten counts were recorded for this clonotype. The V and J genes are TRBV12-3 or TRBV12-4 and TRBJ2-5, with no clear D. This CDR3 region has 12 residues. V lost 2 bases, J lost 8 bases, and 9 bases lay in between. Here the CDR3 reads CASSLIGRTQYF. CDR3 in DNA: TGTGCCAGCAGTTTAATCGGTAGAACCCAGTACTTC.

This chain uses TRBV2 with TRBJ2-3, with 14 bases aligning to TRBD2. V shed 1 base, J shed 2 bases, and the junction held 5 bases outside the gene matches. Germline loops: CDR1 SNHLY, CDR2 FYNNEI. The CDR3 has 18 residues. CDR3 amino acids: CASSEGTSGGPPTDTQYF. The CDR3 nucleotides read TGTGCCAGCAGTGAAGGGACTAGCGGGGGGCCACCCACAGATACGCAGTATTTT.